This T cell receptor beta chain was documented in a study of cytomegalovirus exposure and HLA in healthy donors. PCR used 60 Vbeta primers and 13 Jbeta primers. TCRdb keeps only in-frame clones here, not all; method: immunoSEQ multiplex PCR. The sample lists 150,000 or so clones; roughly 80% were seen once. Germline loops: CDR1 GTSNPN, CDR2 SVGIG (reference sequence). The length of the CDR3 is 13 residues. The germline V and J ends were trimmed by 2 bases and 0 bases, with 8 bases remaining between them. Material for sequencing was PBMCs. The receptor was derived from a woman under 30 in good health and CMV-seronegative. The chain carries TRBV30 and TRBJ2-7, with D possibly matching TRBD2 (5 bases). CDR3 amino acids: CAWSLGGSYEQYF. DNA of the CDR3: TGTGCCTGGAGTCTAGGAGGCTCCTACGAGCAGTACTTC.